This T cell receptor (beta chain) is drawn from a study of blood T cell repertoires in COVID-19. V lost 4 bases and J lost 4, with 10 bases in between. Germline V gene lookup returns CDR1 SGHKS and CDR2 YYEKEE (reference sequence). The CDR3 extends over 13 amino acids. In the original analysis: Amplification with reference gene primers provided the estimates of nucleated cell counts. Libraries were prepared by immunoSEQ multiplex PCR; TCRdb keeps only in-frame clonotypes and omits some of them. That table gives V, J and clone size, and the DNA gave D and trimming. There are 150,000 to 200,000 clones in the sample; 88% occur only once, and around 25% lies in the top ten.

Sample: peripheral blood. The receptor comes from a man between 60 and 70 years old with acute or convalescent COVID-19. The V and J genes are TRBV5-5 and TRBJ2-3; D possibly corresponds to TRBD2 (6 bases). CDR3 nucleotides: TGTGCCAGCAGCGCGGGGATGGCAGATACGCAGTATTTT. Encoded protein: CASSAGMADTQYF.